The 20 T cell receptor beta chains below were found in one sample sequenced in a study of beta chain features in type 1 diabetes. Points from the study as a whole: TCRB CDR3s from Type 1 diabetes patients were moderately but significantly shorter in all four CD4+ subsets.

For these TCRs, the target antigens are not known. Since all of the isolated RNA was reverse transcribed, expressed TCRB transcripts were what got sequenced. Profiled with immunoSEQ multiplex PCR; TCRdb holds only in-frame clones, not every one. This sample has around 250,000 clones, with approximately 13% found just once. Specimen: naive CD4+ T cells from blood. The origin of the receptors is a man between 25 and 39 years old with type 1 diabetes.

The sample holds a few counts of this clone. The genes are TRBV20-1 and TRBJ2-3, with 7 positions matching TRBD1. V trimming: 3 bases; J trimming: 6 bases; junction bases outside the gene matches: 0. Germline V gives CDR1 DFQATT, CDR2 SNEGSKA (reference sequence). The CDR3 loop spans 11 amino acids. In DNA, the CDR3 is TGCAGTGCTAGGACAGGGGATACGCAGTATTTT. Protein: CSARTGDTQYF.

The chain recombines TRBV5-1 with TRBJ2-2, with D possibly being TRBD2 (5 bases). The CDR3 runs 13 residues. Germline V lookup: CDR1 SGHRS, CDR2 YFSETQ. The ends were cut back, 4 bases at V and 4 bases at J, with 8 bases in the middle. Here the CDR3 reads CASSPGGTGELFF. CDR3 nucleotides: TGCGCCAGCAGCCCTGGAGGCACCGGGGAGCTGTTTTTT.

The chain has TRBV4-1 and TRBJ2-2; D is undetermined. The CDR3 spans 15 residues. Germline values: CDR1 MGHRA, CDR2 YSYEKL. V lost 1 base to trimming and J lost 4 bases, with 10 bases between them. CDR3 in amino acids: CASSQVGGPTGELFF. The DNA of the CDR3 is TGCGCCAGCAGCCAAGTCGGCGGTCCCACCGGGGAGCTGTTTTTT.

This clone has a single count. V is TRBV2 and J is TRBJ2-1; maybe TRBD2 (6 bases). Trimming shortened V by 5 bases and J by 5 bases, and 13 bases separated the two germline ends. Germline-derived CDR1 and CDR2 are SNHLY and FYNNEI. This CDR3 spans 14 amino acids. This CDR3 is CASSPGVRNNEQFF. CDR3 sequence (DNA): TGTGCCAGCAGTCCGGGGGTGCGCAACAATGAGCAGTTCTTC.

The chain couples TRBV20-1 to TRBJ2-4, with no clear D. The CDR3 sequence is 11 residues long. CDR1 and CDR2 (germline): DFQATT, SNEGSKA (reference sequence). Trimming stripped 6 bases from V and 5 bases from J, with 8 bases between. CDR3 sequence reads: CSAVRENIQYF. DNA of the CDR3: TGCAGTGCCGTCCGGGAAAACATTCAGTACTTC.

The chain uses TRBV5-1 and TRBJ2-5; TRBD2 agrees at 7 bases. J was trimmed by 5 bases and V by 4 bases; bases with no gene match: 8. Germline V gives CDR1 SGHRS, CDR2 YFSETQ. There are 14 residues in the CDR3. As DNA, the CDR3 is TGCGCCAGCAGCCCGACGGCGGGAGTTGAGACCCAGTACTTC. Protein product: CASSPTAGVETQYF.

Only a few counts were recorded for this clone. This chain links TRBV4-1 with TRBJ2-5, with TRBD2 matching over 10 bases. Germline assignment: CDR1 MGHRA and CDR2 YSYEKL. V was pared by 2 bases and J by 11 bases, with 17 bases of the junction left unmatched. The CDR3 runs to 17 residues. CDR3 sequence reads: CASSQRGTSAGGEKQYF. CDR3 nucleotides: TGCGCCAGCAGCCAACGAGGGACTAGCGCCGGGGGAGAAAAGCAGTACTTC.

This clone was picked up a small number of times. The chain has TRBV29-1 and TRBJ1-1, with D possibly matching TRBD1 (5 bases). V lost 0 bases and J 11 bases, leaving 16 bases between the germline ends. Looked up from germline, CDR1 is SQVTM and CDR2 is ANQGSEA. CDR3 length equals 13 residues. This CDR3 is CSVEEVVGGVAFF. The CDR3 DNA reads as TGCAGCGTTGAAGAAGTTGTCGGGGGGGTGGCTTTCTTT.

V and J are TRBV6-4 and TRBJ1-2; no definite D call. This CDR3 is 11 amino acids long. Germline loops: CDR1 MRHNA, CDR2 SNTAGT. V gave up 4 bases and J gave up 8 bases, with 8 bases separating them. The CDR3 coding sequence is TGTGCCAGCAGTGGCGGTGGGGGCTACACCTTC. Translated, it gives CASSGGGGYTF.

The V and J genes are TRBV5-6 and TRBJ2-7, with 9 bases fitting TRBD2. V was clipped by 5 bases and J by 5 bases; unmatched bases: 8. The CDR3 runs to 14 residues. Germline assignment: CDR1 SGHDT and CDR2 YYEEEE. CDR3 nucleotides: TGTGCCAGCAGACGTAGCGGGAGTGGCCACGAGCAGTACTTC. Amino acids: CASRRSGSGHEQYF. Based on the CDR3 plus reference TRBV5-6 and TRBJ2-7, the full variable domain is DAGVTQSPTHLIKTRGQQVTLRCSPKSGHDTVSWYQQALGQGPQFIFQYYEEEERQRGNFPDRFSGHQFPNYSSELNVNALLLGDSALYLCASRRSGSGHEQYFGPGTRLTVT.

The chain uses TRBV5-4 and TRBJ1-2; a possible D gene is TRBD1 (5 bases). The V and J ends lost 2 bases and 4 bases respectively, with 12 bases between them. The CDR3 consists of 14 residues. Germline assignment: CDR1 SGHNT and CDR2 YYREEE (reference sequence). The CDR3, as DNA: TGTGCCAGCAGCTTTTGGCAGGGCGCCTATGGCTACACCTTC. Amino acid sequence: CASSFWQGAYGYTF.

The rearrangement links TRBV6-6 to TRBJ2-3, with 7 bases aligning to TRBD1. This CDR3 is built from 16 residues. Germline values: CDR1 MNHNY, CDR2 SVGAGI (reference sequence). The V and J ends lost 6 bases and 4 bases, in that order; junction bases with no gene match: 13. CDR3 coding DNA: TGTGCCAGCAGCTCCGCGAGGGGGCACGTGCCAGATACGCAGTATTTT. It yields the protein CASSSARGHVPDTQYF.

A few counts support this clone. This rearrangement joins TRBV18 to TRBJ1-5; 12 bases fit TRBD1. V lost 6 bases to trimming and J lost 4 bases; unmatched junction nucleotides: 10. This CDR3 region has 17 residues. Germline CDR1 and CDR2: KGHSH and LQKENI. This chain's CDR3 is CASSKEQGQGANQPQHF. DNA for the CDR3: TGTGCCAGCTCTAAAGAGCAGGGACAGGGGGCGAATCAGCCCCAGCATTTT.

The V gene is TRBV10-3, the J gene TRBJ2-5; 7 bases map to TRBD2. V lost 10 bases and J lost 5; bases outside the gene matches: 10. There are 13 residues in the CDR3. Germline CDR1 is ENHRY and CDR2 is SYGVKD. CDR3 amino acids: CATRGLDGETQYF. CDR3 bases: TGTGCCACTAGAGGACTAGATGGGGAGACCCAGTACTTC.

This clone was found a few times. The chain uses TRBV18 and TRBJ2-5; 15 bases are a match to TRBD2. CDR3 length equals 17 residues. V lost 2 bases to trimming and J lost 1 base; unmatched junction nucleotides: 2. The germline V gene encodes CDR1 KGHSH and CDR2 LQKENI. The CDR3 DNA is TGTGCCAGCTCACCAGCGGGACTAGCGGGGGGCCAAGAGACCCAGTACTTC. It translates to CASSPAGLAGGQETQYF.

As DNA, the CDR3 is TGTGCCTGGAGTGGGGGACACTTAATATACAATGAGCAGTTCTTC. Protein sequence: CAWSGGHLIYNEQFF. The chain has TRBV30 and TRBJ2-1; D is possibly TRBD1 (6 bases). The CDR3 is 15 amino acids. Germline CDR1 reads GTSNPN; CDR2 reads SVGIG (reference sequence). V was clipped by 1 base and J by 4 bases, with 14 bases between them.

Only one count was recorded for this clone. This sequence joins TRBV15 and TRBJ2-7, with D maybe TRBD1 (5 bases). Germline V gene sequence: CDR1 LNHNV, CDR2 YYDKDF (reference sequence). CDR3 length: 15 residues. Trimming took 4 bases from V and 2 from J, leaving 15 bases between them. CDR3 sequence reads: CATSTRSEGAYEQYF. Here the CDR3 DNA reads TGTGCCACCAGCACCCGGAGTGAAGGGGCCTACGAGCAGTACTTC.

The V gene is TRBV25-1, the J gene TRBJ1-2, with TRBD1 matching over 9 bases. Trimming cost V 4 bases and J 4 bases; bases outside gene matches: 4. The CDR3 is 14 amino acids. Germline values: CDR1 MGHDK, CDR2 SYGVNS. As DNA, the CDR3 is TGTGCCAGCAGTGTACGGGACAGGGCCTATGGCTACACCTTC. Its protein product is CASSVRDRAYGYTF.

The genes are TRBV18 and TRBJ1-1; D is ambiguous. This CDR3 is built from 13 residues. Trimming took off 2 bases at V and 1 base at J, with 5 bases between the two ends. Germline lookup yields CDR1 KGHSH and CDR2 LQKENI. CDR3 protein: CASSPIENTEAFF. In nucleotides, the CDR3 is TGTGCCAGCTCACCAATAGAGAACACTGAAGCTTTCTTT.

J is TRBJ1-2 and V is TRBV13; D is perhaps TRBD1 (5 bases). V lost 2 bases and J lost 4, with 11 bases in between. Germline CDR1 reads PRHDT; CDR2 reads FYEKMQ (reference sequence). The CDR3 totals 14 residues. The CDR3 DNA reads TGTGCCAGCAGCTTACGGGCGGGGACCTATGGCTACACCTTC. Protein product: CASSLRAGTYGYTF.